The 2 T cell receptor beta chains reported below all come from one sample, sequenced in a study of T cell clusters in autoimmune cytopenias. TRB was amplified by touch-down multiplex PCR, primer pools A and B combined. Reanalyzing the multiplex PCR reads, TCRdb keeps one entry per CDR3 protein, without DNA. In all, the sample yields 600 or so distinct CDR3 sequences. Roughly 40,000 genome equivalents of blood DNA were amplified for TRB. These data also formed part of another study, on T cell repertoires in aging, cancer and after chemotherapy.

The sample comprised peripheral blood. Receptors were obtained from a human donor with chronic lymphocytic leukemia.

The chain uses TRBV19 and TRBJ2-1; without DNA, the TCRdb call of TRBD1 cannot be checked. This CDR3 contains 17 residues. The germline V gene encodes CDR1 LNHDA and CDR2 SQIVND (reference sequence). The CDR3 region is CASSIGSGTGSYNEQFF. Complete variable domain (other parts from reference TRBV19 and TRBJ2-1): DGGITQSPKYLFRKEGQNVTLSCEQNLNHDAMYWYRQDPGQGLRLIYYSQIVNDFQKGDIAEGYSVSREKKESFPLTVTSAQKNPTAFYLCASSIGSGTGSYNEQFFGPGTRLTVL.

By frequency, this clonotype is large. V is TRBV5-6 and J is TRBJ1-4; the TCRdb D gene call, TRBD1, has no DNA to confirm it. CDR3 length: 17 amino acids. The germline gives CDR1 SGHDT, CDR2 YYEEEE. CDR3 amino acids: CASSLVGDVATNEKLFF. The variable domain in full, completed from reference TRBV5-6 and TRBJ1-4, reads DAGVTQSPTHLIKTRGQQVTLRCSPKSGHDTVSWYQQALGQGPQFIFQYYEEEERQRGNFPDRFSGHQFPNYSSELNVNALLLGDSALYLCASSLVGDVATNEKLFFGSGTQLSVL.